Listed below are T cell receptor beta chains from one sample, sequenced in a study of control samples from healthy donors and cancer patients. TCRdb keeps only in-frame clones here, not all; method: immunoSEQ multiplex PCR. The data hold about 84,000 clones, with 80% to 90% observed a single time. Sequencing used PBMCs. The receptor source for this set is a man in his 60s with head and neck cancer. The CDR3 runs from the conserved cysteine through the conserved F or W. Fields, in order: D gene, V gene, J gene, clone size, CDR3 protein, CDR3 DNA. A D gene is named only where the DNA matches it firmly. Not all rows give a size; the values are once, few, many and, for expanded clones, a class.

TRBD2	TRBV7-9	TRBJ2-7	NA	CASSSRENHYEQYF	TGTGCCAGCAGCTCGCGGGAGAACCACTACGAGCAGTACTTC
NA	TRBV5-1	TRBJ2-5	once	CASSLEGGGQETQYF	TGCGCCAGCAGCTTGGAGGGGGGTGGCCAAGAGACCCAGTACTTC
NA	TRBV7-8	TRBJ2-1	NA	CASSQTSGWENNEQFF	TGTGCCAGCAGCCAAACGTCCGGGTGGGAGAACAATGAGCAGTTCTTC
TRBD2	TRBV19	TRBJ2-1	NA	CASRTVAGNSYNEQFF	TGTGCCAGCCGGACTGTAGCGGGAAACTCCTACAATGAGCAGTTCTTC
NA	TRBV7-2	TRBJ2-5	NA	CASSFVGQETQYF	TGTGCCAGCAGCTTTGTCGGACAAGAGACCCAGTACTTC
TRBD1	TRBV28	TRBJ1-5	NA	CASSSLTGVYSNQPQHF	TGTGCCAGCAGTTCCCTCACAGGGGTCTATAGCAATCAGCCCCAGCATTTT
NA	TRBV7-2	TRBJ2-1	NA	CASSPRAGLHNEQFF	TGTGCCAGCAGCCCCCGGGCAGGGCTTCACAATGAGCAGTTCTTC
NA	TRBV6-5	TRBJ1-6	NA	CASSRFGQGIRPLHF	TGTGCCAGCAGCCGATTCGGACAAGGAATAAGACCCCTCCACTTT
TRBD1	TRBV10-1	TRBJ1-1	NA	CASSEYGTGSEAFF	TGCGCCAGCAGTGAGTATGGGACAGGGAGTGAAGCTTTCTTT
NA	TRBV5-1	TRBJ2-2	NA	CASSLAGGQDGTGELFF	TGCGCCAGCAGCTTGGCGGGGGGACAGGACGGCACCGGGGAGCTGTTTTTT
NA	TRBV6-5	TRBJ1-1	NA	CASSYAQMNTEAFF	TGTGCCAGCAGTTACGCCCAAATGAACACTGAAGCTTTCTTT
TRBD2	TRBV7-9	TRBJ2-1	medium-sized	CASPGGARPGSYNEQFF	TGTGCCAGCCCGGGGGGGGCTAGGCCGGGCTCCTACAATGAGCAGTTCTTC
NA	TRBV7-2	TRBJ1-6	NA	CASSLGAGVLSSPLHF	TGTGCCAGCAGCTTAGGGGCAGGGGTTCTGAGTTCACCCCTCCACTTT
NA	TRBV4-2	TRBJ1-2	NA	CASGQYAGLANYGYTF	TGTGCCAGCGGCCAATATGCGGGTCTAGCAAACTATGGCTACACCTTC
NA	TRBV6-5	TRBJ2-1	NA	CASRKYNEQFF	TGTGCCAGCAGGAAGTACAATGAGCAGTTCTTC
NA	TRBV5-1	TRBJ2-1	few	CASSPRERVSSYNEQFF	TGCGCCAGCAGCCCCCGTGAACGGGTGAGCTCCTACAATGAGCAGTTCTTC
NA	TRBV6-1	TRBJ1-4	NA	CASSERIGVNEKLFF	TGTGCCAGCAGTGAACGAATAGGGGTTAATGAAAAACTGTTTTTT
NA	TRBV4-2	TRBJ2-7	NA	CASSQRGEQYF	TGTGCCAGCAGCCAAAGGGGCGAGCAGTACTTC
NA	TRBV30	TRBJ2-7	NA	CACPKRDTTYEQYF	TGTGCCTGTCCTAAACGGGACACTACCTACGAGCAGTACTTC
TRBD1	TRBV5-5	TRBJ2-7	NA	CASSSGGDSSYEQYF	TGTGCCAGCAGCTCTGGTGGGGACAGCTCCTACGAGCAGTACTTC
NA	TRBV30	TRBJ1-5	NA	CAWSVSGYSNQPQHF	TGTGCCTGGAGTGTAAGCGGGTATAGCAATCAGCCCCAGCATTTT
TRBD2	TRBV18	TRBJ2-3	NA	CASSPMESGRASTDTQYF	TGTGCCAGCTCACCGATGGAGAGCGGGAGGGCGAGCACAGATACGCAGTATTTT
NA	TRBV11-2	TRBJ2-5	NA	CASSLMGIAGQETQYF	TGTGCCAGCAGCTTGATGGGGATTGCGGGGCAAGAGACCCAGTACTTC
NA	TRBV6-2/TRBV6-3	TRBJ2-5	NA	CASSYSGDGETQYF	TGTGCCAGCAGTTACAGTGGCGACGGAGAGACCCAGTACTTC
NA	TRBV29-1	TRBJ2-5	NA	CSTRGRLQETQYF	TGCAGCACCAGGGGCAGACTCCAAGAGACCCAGTACTTC
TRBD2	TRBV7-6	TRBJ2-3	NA	CASSQSTPSGRANMEDTQYF	TGTGCCAGCAGCCAAAGTACCCCTAGCGGGAGGGCCAATATGGAAGATACGCAGTATTTT
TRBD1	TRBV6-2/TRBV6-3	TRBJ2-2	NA	CASSGQDWGTGELFF	TGTGCCAGCAGTGGACAGGATTGGGGCACCGGGGAGCTGTTTTTT
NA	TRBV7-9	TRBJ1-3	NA	CASSLGEKTIYF	TGTGCCAGCAGCTTAGGGGAAAAAACCATATATTTT
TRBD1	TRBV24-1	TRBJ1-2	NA	CATSDPSGTGTNYGYTF	TGTGCCACCAGTGATCCCTCAGGGACAGGGACTAACTATGGCTACACCTTC
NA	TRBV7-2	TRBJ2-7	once	CASSGGASLIYEQYF	TGTGCCAGCAGCGGAGGGGCTAGCCTAATCTACGAGCAGTACTTC
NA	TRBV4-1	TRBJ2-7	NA	CASSQGPRRASYEQYF	TGCGCCAGCAGCCAAGGGCCCCGGCGGGCTTCCTACGAGCAGTACTTC
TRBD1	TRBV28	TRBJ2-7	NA	CASRTPGQSYEQYF	TGTGCCAGCAGGACCCCGGGACAGTCCTACGAGCAGTACTTC
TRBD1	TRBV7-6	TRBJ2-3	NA	CASSLPGQGIFVTDTQYF	TGTGCCAGCAGCCTCCCGGGACAGGGGATTTTTGTTACAGATACGCAGTATTTT
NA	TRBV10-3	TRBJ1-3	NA	CAITRDNSGNTIYF	TGTGCCATCACCCGCGACAACTCTGGAAACACCATATATTTT
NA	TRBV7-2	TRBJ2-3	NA	CASSFRMAPDTQYF	TGTGCCAGCAGCTTTAGGATGGCGCCAGATACGCAGTATTTT
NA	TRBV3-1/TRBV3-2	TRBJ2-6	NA	CASSRKTFSGANVLTF	TGTGCCAGCAGCCGAAAAACCTTCTCTGGGGCCAACGTCCTGACTTTC
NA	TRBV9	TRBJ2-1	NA	CASSVLASSYNEQFF	TGTGCCAGCAGCGTTCTAGCGAGCTCCTACAATGAGCAGTTCTTC
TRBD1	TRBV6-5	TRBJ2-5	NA	CASGPGQQETQYF	TGTGCCAGCGGACCGGGACAGCAAGAGACCCAGTACTTC
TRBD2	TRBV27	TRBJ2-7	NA	CASSILGTSSTEQYF	TGTGCCAGCAGTATACTCGGGACTAGTAGTACCGAGCAGTACTTC
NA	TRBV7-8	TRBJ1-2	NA	CASTPGMGYGYTF	TGTGCCAGCACCCCTGGAATGGGGTATGGCTACACCTTC
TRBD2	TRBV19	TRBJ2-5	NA	CASSSETSGRRETQYF	TGTGCCAGTAGTAGCGAAACTAGCGGGAGAAGGGAGACCCAGTACTTC
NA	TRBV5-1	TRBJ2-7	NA	CASSLGGAESYEQYF	TGCGCCAGCAGCTTGGGGGGAGCGGAGTCCTACGAGCAGTACTTC
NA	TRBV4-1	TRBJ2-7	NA	CASSQEVSRWATLAYEQYF	TGCGCCAGCAGCCAAGAAGTCTCCCGGTGGGCCACCCTCGCCTACGAGCAGTACTTC
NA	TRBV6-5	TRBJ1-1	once	CASSYQKGPETEAFF	TGTGCCAGCAGTTACCAGAAGGGGCCGGAGACTGAAGCTTTCTTT
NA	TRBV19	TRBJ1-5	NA	CASTRGQPNSNQPQHF	TGTGCCAGCACCCGGGGCCAGCCTAATAGCAATCAGCCCCAGCATTTT
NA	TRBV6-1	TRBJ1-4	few	CASSEAGTGEKLFF	TGTGCCAGCAGTGAAGCGGGGACCGGCGAAAAACTGTTTTTT
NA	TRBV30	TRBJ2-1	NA	CAWSPLAGEQFF	TGTGCCTGGAGTCCACTAGCCGGTGAGCAGTTCTTC
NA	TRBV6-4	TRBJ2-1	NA	CASSDAGTGNNEQFF	TGTGCCAGCAGTGACGCCGGGACTGGAAACAATGAGCAGTTCTTC
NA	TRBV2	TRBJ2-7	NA	CASWDGVGYEQYF	TGTGCCAGCTGGGACGGGGTTGGATACGAGCAGTACTTC
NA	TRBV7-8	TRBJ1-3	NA	CASSLTVPISGNTIYF	TGTGCCAGCAGCTTGACAGTCCCGATCTCTGGAAACACCATATATTTT
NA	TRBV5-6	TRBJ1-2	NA	CASSLPNYGYTF	TGTGCCAGCAGCTTGCCCAACTATGGCTACACCTTC
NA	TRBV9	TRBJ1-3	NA	CASSEYGSHTGNTIYF	TGTGCCAGCAGCGAGTATGGGTCCCACACTGGAAACACCATATATTTT